This T cell receptor (beta chain) was profiled in a study of blood T cell repertoires in COVID-19. This CDR3 region has 16 residues. Germline lookup yields CDR1 SQVTM and CDR2 ANQGSEA. The V and J ends lost 3 bases and 0 bases respectively, with 15 bases between them. This table comes from immunoSEQ multiplex PCR, and its TCRdb copy is limited to in-frame clones, with some not included. This sample has under 200,000 clones, with roughly 87% found just once. Sequenced sample: PBMCs or T cells enriched from blood (not recorded which). The chain uses TRBV29-1 and TRBJ2-1; D may be TRBD1 (5 bases). This TCR was sampled from a woman between 45 and 60 years old who had recovered from COVID-19. CDR3 sequence reads: CSVDKGQTSSYNEQFF. CDR3 nucleotides: TGCAGCGTTGACAAGGGGCAGACGAGCTCCTACAATGAGCAGTTCTTC.